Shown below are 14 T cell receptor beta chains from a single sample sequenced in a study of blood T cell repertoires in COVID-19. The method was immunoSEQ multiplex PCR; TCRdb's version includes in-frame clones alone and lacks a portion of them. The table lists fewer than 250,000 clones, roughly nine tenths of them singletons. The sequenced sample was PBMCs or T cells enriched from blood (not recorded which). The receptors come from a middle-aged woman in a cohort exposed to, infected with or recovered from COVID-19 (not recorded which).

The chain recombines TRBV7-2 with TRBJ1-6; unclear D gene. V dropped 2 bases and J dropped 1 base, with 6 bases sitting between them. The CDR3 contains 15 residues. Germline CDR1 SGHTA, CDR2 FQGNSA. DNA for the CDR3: TGTGCCAGCAGCTTACCGGAGTCCTATAATTCACCCCTCCACTTT. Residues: CASSLPESYNSPLHF.

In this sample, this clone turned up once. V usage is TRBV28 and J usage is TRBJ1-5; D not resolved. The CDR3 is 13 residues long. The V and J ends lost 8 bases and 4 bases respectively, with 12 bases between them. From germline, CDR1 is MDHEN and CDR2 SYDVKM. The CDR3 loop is CASSRGWNQPQHF. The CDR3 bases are TGTGCCAGCTCAAGAGGGTGGAATCAGCCCCAGCATTTT.

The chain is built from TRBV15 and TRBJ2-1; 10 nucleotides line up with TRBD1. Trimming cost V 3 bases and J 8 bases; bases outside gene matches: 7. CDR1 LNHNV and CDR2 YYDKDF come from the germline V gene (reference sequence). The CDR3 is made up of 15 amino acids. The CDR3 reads CATSRNRQGAHEQFF. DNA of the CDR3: TGTGCCACCAGCAGGAATAGACAGGGGGCTCATGAGCAGTTCTTC.

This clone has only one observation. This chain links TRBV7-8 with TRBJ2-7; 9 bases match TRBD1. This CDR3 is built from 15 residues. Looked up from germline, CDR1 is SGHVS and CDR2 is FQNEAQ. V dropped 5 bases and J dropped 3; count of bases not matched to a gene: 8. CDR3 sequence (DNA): TGTGCCAGCAGCCACGTTGGGACAGGGAACTACGAGCAGTACTTC. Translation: CASSHVGTGNYEQYF.

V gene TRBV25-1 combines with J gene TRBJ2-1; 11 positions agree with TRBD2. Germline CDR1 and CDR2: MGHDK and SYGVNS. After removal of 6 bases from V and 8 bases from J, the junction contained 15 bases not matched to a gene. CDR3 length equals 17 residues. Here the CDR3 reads CASSHASGRTKSDEQFF. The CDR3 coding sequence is TGTGCCAGCAGCCATGCTAGCGGGAGGACGAAGAGCGATGAGCAGTTCTTC.

The CDR3 sequence is CASSPQGAGTGNTIYF. CDR3 DNA: TGTGCCAGCAGTCCTCAGGGGGCAGGCACTGGAAACACCATATATTTT. The chain links TRBV6-6 to TRBJ1-3; 8 bases are shared with TRBD1. The CDR3 contains 16 residues. Germline V CDR1 and CDR2: MNHNY, SVGAGI (reference sequence). V was pared by 5 bases and J by 2 bases, with 8 bases of the junction left unmatched.

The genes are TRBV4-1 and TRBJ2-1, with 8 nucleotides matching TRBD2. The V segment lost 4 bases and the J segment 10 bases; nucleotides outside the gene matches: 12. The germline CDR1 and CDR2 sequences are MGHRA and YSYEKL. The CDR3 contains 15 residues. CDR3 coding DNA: TGCGCCAGCAGCCCCACCGGGACTAGTCGCCGGGAGCAGTTCTTC. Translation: CASSPTGTSRREQFF.

Here the CDR3 DNA reads TGTGCCAGCAGCTCCCCGGGTCAGGGCGGTACCGGGGAGCTGTTTTTT. Amino acids: CASSSPGQGGTGELFF. The V and J genes are TRBV5-4 and TRBJ2-2, with D perhaps matching TRBD1 (5 bases). V was pared by 3 bases and J by 5 bases, with 17 bases between. The CDR3 contains 16 residues. Germline CDR1 and CDR2: SGHNT and YYREEE (reference sequence).

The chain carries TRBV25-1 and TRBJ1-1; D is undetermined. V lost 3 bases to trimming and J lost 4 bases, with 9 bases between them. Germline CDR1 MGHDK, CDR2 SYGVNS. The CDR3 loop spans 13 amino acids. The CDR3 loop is CASSEGGLTEAFF. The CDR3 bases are TGTGCCAGCAGTGAGGGAGGGCTCACTGAAGCTTTCTTT.

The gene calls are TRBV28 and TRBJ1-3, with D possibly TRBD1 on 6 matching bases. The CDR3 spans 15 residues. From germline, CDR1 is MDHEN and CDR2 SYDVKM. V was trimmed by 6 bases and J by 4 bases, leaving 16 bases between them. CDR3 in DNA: TGTGCCAGCAGGACCCAGGGGCGGCTCGGAAACACCATATATTTT. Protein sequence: CASRTQGRLGNTIYF.

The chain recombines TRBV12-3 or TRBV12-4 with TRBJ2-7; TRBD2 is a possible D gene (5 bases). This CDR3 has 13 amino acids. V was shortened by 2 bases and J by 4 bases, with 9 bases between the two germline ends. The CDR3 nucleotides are TGTGCCAGCAGTTTACGCACTAGTTACGAGCAGTACTTC. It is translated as CASSLRTSYEQYF.

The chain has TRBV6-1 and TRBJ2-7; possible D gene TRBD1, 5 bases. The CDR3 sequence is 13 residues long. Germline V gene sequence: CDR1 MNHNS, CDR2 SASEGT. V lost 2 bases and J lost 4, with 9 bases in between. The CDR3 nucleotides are TGTGCCAGCAGTGAACCAGGGTGGTACGAGCAGTACTTC. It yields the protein CASSEPGWYEQYF.

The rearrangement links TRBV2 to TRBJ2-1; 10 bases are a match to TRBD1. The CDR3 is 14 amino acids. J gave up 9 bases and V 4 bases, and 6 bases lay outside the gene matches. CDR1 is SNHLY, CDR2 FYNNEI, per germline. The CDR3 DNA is TGTGCCAGCAGTGGGCGACAGGGGGCGCGTGAGCAGTTCTTC. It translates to CASSGRQGAREQFF.

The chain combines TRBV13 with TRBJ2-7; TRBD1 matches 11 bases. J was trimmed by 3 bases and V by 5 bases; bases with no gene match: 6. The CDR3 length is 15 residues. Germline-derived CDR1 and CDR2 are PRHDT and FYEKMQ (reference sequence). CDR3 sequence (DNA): TGTGCCAGCAGCCCTCGCGGGACAGGGGGCTACGAGCAGTACTTC. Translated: CASSPRGTGGYEQYF.